This paragraph covers one T cell receptor beta chain sequence. This sample is part of a study of blood T cell repertoires in COVID-19. The overall study: The study drew acute and convalescent COVID-19 samples from the United States, Italy and Spain. The analysed material was cDNA or gDNA that came from T cells, B-cell-depleted T cells, or PBMCs.

The germline V gene has CDR1 LNHDA and CDR2 SQIVND (reference sequence). The CDR3 spans 14 residues. The V gene end was trimmed by 5 bases and the J gene end by 4 bases; junction bases not matched to a gene: 5. How the authors handled the data: Amplifying reference gene primers gave estimates of nucleated cell counts. Sequencing was performed with immunoSEQ multiplex PCR; in TCRdb, only in-frame clones are kept and a portion is missing. V and J calls and clone size are copied from that table; D and trimming were computed from the DNA. Of roughly 140,000 clones listed, over 75% are singletons. The chain employs TRBV19 and TRBJ2-3, with 8 bases fitting TRBD1. The material sequenced was peripheral blood. This TCR came from a man aged 55 to 69 with active or convalescent COVID-19. CDR3 in DNA: TGTGCCAGTAGTGCCGGACAGGGTCCAGATACGCAGTATTTT. Its protein is CASSAGQGPDTQYF.